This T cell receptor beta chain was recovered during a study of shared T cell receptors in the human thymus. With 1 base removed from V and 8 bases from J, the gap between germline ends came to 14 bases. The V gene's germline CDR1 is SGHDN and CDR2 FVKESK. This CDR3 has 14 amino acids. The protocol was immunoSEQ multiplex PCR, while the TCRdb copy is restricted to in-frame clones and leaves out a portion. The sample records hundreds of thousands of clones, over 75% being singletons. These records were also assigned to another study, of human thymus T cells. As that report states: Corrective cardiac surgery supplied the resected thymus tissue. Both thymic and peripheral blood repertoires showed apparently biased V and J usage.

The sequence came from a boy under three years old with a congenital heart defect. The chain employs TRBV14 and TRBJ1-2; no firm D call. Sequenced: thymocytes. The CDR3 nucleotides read TGTGCCAGCAGCCAAGTGTTGAGGGATGGGGGCTACACCTTC. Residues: CASSQVLRDGGYTF.